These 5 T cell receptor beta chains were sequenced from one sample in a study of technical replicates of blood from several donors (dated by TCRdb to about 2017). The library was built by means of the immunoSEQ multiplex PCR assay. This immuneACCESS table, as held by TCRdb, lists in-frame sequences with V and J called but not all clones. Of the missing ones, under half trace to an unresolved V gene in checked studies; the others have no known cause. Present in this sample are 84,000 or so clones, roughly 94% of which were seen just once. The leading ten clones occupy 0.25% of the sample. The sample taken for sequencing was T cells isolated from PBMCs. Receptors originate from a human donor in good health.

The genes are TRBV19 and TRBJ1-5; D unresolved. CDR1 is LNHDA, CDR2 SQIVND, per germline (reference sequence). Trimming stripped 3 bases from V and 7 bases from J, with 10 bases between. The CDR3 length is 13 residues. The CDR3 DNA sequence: TGTGCCAGTAGTATTGAGGGTTTACAGCCCCAGCATTTT. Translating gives CASSIEGLQPQHF.

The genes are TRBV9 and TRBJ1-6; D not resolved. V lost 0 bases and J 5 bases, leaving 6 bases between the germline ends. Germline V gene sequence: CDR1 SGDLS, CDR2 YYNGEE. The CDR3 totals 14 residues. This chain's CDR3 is CASSVESHNSPLHF. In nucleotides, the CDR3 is TGTGCCAGCAGCGTAGAGAGTCATAATTCACCCCTCCACTTT.

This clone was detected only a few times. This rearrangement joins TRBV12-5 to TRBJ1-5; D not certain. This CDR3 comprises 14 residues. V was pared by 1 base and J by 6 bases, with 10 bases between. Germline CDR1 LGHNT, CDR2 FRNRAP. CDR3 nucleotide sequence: TGTGCTAGTGGTTTGGACGGGGTGATTCAGCCCCAGCATTTT. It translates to CASGLDGVIQPQHF.

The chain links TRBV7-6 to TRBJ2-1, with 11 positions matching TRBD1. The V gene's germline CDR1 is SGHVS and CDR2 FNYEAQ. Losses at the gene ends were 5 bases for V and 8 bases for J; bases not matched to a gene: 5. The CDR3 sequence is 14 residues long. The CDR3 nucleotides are TGTGCCAGCAGCGCCGGGACAGGGGGGGATGAGCAGTTCTTC. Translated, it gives CASSAGTGGDEQFF.

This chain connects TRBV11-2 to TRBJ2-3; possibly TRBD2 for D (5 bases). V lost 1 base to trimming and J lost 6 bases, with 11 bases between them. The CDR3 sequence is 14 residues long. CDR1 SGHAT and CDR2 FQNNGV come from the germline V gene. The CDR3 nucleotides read TGTGCCAGCAGCTTAGCCCCAACTAGGGATACGCAGTATTTT. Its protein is CASSLAPTRDTQYF.